These 11 T cell receptor beta chains came from one sample sequenced in a study of blood T cells in healthy people across ages. A sample-barcoded 5' primer and a J-beta primer mix were used in a second PCR of roughly 7 to 12 cycles. TCRdb reprocessed the 5' RACE reads with MiXCR, giving one entry per CDR3 protein. The sample carries under 1,000,000 distinct CDR3 sequences, around 36% recorded once. Sequencing was performed on blood. Source of these receptors: a young man in good health.

This chain joins TRBV2 and TRBJ2-7, with 9 bases lining up with TRBD1. This CDR3 is 16 amino acids long. The J segment lost 0 bases and the V segment lost 4 bases, leaving 7 bases of the junction unmatched. Germline V lookup: CDR1 SNHLY, CDR2 FYNNEI. The CDR3 DNA reads TGTGCCAGCAGTGGCGAACCGGGACAGGGCTCCTACGAGCAGTACTTC. It yields the protein CASSGEPGQGSYEQYF.

To note about this clonotype: At one end, the junction sequence differs from germline, possibly due to a read error. The chain uses TRBV12-3 or TRBV12-4 and TRBJ2-3, with unresolved D. The CDR3 extends over 14 amino acids. The DNA of the CDR3 is TGTGCCGGCAGTGTAAATGTGAGACCAGATACGCAGTATTTT. Residues: CAGSVNVRPDTQYF.

This sequence joins TRBV27 and TRBJ1-5; D is possibly TRBD1 (6 bases). From germline, CDR1 is MNHEY and CDR2 SMNVEV (reference sequence). The CDR3 has 15 residues. V gave up 2 bases and J gave up 7 bases, with 15 bases separating them. In DNA, the CDR3 is TGTGCCAGCAGTTTACTCGGCAGGGGAGGGCAGCCCCAGCATTTT. Protein product: CASSLLGRGGQPQHF.

The count of this clonotype is one. This chain uses TRBV29-1 with TRBJ2-3, with 8 positions matching TRBD2. Trimming at V came to 4 bases and at J to 1 base, leaving 10 bases not matched to a gene. The CDR3 has 16 residues. Germline values: CDR1 SQVTM, CDR2 ANQGSEA. CDR3 in amino acids: CSVVGRLTSGTDTQYF. CDR3 nucleotides: TGCAGCGTTGTCGGCCGTTTGACTAGCGGCACAGATACGCAGTATTTT.

The chain combines TRBV19 with TRBJ2-1; no firm D call. The CDR3 runs 13 residues. Looked up from germline, CDR1 is LNHDA and CDR2 is SQIVND (reference sequence). The V and J ends lost 2 bases and 6 bases respectively, with 8 bases between them. CDR3 in DNA: TGTGCCAGTAGTATATATAATCTCAATGAGCAGTTCTTC. This codes for CASSIYNLNEQFF.

This chain links TRBV7-2 with TRBJ1-4; D ambiguous. Germline CDR1 reads SGHTA; CDR2 reads FQGNSA. V lost 5 bases, J lost 5 bases, and 9 bases lay in between. This CDR3 spans 13 amino acids. CDR3 amino acids: CASSATRNEKLFF. As DNA, the CDR3 is TGTGCCAGCAGCGCTACGAGAAATGAAAAACTGTTTTTT. The entire variable domain, with the rest obtained from reference TRBV7-2 and TRBJ1-4, is as follows: GAGVSQSPSNKVTEKGKDVELRCDPISGHTALYWYRQSLGQGLEFLIYFQGNSAPDKSGLPSDRFSAERTGGSVSTLTIQRTQQEDSAVYLCASSATRNEKLFFGSGTQLSVL.

The chain carries TRBV20-1 and TRBJ2-3; 7 bases fit TRBD2. The V and J ends lost 2 bases and 0 bases, in that order; junction bases with no gene match: 5. This CDR3 has 15 amino acids. CDR1 is DFQATT, CDR2 SNEGSKA, per germline (reference sequence). CDR3 DNA sequence: TGCAGTGCTAGACTAGCGGACCCTAGCACAGATACGCAGTATTTT. Its protein is CSARLADPSTDTQYF.

The rearrangement links TRBV29-1 to TRBJ2-1; 9 nucleotides match TRBD2. The CDR3 is 12 amino acids. Germline CDR1 SQVTM, CDR2 ANQGSEA. The CDR3 sequence: CTFLAGYNEQFF. The CDR3 bases are TGCACCTTTCTAGCGGGGTACAATGAGCAGTTCTTC.

The chain has TRBV3-1 and TRBJ1-2; TRBD1 is a possible D gene (5 bases). This CDR3 comprises 15 residues. The V end was cut by 5 bases, the J end by 0 bases, with 13 bases between. From germline, CDR1 is LGHDT and CDR2 YNNKEL (reference sequence). This chain's CDR3 is CASSAGSLANYGYTF. CDR3 nucleotide sequence: TGTGCCAGCAGCGCAGGGAGCCTAGCTAACTATGGCTACACCTTC.

This clonotype was detected many times. This rearrangement joins TRBV5-1 to TRBJ2-7; no firm D call. CDR1 and CDR2 (germline): SGHRS, YFSETQ. This CDR3 comprises 15 residues. V lost 1 base and J 2 bases, leaving 13 bases between the germline ends. This CDR3 is CASSLSSGQPYEQYF. CDR3 nucleotide sequence: TGCGCCAGCAGCTTGAGCTCCGGTCAGCCCTACGAGCAGTACTTC.

The chain couples TRBV10-3 to TRBJ1-5; D not certain. The CDR3 consists of 13 residues. V was shortened by 0 bases and J by 6 bases, with 6 bases between the two germline ends. The germline CDR1 and CDR2 sequences are ENHRY and SYGVKD. The CDR3 coding sequence is TGTGCCATCAGTGAGTCCGATGCTCAGCCCCAGCATTTT. Translated: CAISESDAQPQHF.